This entry lists 31 T cell receptor beta chains sequenced from one sample in a study of molecular identifiers for immune sequencing clone quantification (dated by TCRdb to 2016 to 2018). The library was made by PCR. TCRdb names NextSeq 500 as the instrument used. The raw public reads went through TCRdb reprocessing: fastp at Q25, MiXCR clone calling, in-frame beta chains kept. Rows are combined by CDR3 protein, so each entry shows the most common genes and DNA. Recorded for this sample are nearly 650,000 distinct CDR3 sequences; roughly 25% of them occurred a single time. The top ten clonotypes cover 0.6% to 0.9% of the sample. The sequenced material came from naive CD8+ T cells from blood, with Jurkat cell RNA spiked in. In light of the paper, this sample's cell subset or site label describes: FACS-sorted CD8+CD4-CCR7+CD45RA+ naive T cells. The receptors originated from a human donor in good health. Some libraries in this study had Jurkat cell RNA spiked in.

This clonotype was seen repeatedly, ten times or more. This rearrangement joins TRBV29-1 to TRBJ1-1; D remains ambiguous. The V gene lost 3 bases and the J gene lost 2 bases, with 7 bases spanning the gap. The CDR3 has 12 amino acids. CDR1 SQVTM and CDR2 ANQGSEA come from the germline V gene. CDR3 nucleotide sequence: TGCAGCGTTGATCGGTATAACACTGAAGCTTTCTTT. This sequence encodes CSVDRYNTEAFF.

This sequence joins TRBV19 and TRBJ2-4, with D uncertain. Germline V lookup: CDR1 LNHDA, CDR2 SQIVND (reference sequence). The CDR3 extends over 13 amino acids. Trimming stripped 1 base from V and 12 bases from J, with 13 bases between. The CDR3 is CASSIVAGPDQYF. The CDR3 DNA sequence: TGTGCCAGTAGTATAGTTGCAGGTCCCGATCAGTACTTC.

A note on this clonotype: A read error may be the cause here, since a much bigger clone is one base away. Because the CDR3 is missing its conserved closing phenylalanine or tryptophan, this is likely a read error. The V gene is TRBV29-1, the J gene TRBJ1-4; D remains unclear. CDR3 length: 11 residues. The V end lost 5 bases, the J end lost 8 bases, and 9 bases lay between the germline ends. CDR1 SQVTM and CDR2 ANQGSEA come from the germline V gene. The chain's CDR3 is CSVSLSEKLFY. The CDR3 DNA is TGCAGCGTTAGCTTAAGCGAAAAACTGTTTTAT.

This clonotype was counted between two and nine times. This chain links TRBV6-1 with TRBJ2-7, with 13 bases lining up with TRBD2. J was trimmed by 5 bases and V by 8 bases; bases with no gene match: 6. CDR3 length: 14 amino acids. CDR1 is MNHNS, CDR2 SASEGT, per germline. The CDR3 DNA reads as TGTGCCAGCTACGGACTAGCGGGGGTTCACGAGCAGTACTTC. This translates into CASYGLAGVHEQYF.

This clonotype was recorded at least ten times. The J gene is TRBJ2-3, the V gene TRBV7-2; 12 bases are a match to TRBD2. This CDR3 is 16 amino acids long. With 4 bases clipped from V and 11 bases from J, the junction kept 13 bases outside the gene matches. CDR1 and CDR2 (germline): SGHTA, FQGNSA. CDR3: CASSSLLAGGPEGQYF. In DNA form, the CDR3 reads TGTGCCAGCAGCTCCTTACTAGCGGGGGGCCCGGAGGGGCAGTATTTT. Complete variable domain (other parts from reference TRBV7-2 and TRBJ2-3): GAGVSQSPSNKVTEKGKDVELRCDPISGHTALYWYRQSLGQGLEFLIYFQGNSAPDKSGLPSDRFSAERTGGSVSTLTIQRTQQEDSAVYLCASSSLLAGGPEGQYFGPGTRLTVL.

The chain is built from TRBV9 and TRBJ1-3; no firm D call. CDR1 is SGDLS and CDR2 is YYNGEE in the germline V gene. The CDR3 totals 15 residues. Trimming cost V 0 bases and J 4 bases, with 11 bases left between them. The CDR3 here is CASSVDGIPGNTIYF. The CDR3, as DNA: TGTGCCAGCAGCGTAGACGGGATCCCCGGAAACACCATATATTTT.

This clonotype was counted a few times. The chain has TRBV4-3 and TRBJ2-7; TRBD1 aligns across 9 bases. V lost 4 bases to trimming and J lost 6 bases; unmatched junction nucleotides: 4. CDR3 length: 13 amino acids. The germline CDR1 and CDR2 sequences are LGHNA and YSLEER. CDR3 protein: CASSPATGGEQYF. The CDR3 bases are TGCGCCAGCAGCCCCGCGACAGGGGGCGAGCAGTACTTC.

Only a few counts were recorded for this clonotype. The CDR3 DNA sequence: TGTGCCAGCAGTTTGAGTAGCAGGTACAATGAGCAGTTCTTC. It specifies CASSLSSRYNEQFF. V is TRBV28 and J is TRBJ2-1; no clear D. Germline CDR1 and CDR2: MDHEN and SYDVKM. Trimming stripped 3 bases from V and 4 bases from J, with 10 bases between. The CDR3 is made up of 14 amino acids. Full variable domain (outside the CDR3, taken from reference TRBV28 and TRBJ2-1): DVKVTQSSRYLVKRTGEKVFLECVQDMDHENMFWYRQDPGLGLRLIYFSYDVKMKEKGDIPEGYSVSREKKERFSLILESASTNQTSMYLCASSLSSRYNEQFFGPGTRLTVL.

This clonotype has only a few counts. This chain connects TRBV12-3 or TRBV12-4 to TRBJ1-2; tentatively, D is TRBD1 (5 bases). The V end was cut by 3 bases, the J end by 4 bases, with 9 bases between. The CDR3 loop spans 13 amino acids. In DNA form, the CDR3 reads TGTGCCAGCAGTTTTCGGGGGTCCTATGGCTACACCTTC. The encoded protein is CASSFRGSYGYTF.

Comments on this clonotype: One end of the junction is discordant with germline, which a read error may explain. Here the CDR3 reads CASSGGPTVNSYEQCF. CDR3 DNA: TGTGCCAGCAGCGGGGGGCCGACAGTGAACTCCTACGAGCAGTGCTTC. The V call is TRBV5-6, the J call TRBJ2-7; tentatively, D is TRBD1 or TRBD2 (6 bases each). Germline values: CDR1 SGHDT, CDR2 YYEEEE. CDR3 length: 16 amino acids.

There are many counts of this clonotype. The rearrangement uses TRBV2 and TRBJ1-1; 7 nucleotides match TRBD1. This CDR3 is 14 amino acids long. The germline CDR1 and CDR2 sequences are SNHLY and FYNNEI. Germline trimming cut 10 bases from V and 0 bases from J; bases unmatched to any gene: 8. CDR3 amino acids: CATPVQGMNTEAFF. CDR3 nucleotides: TGTGCCACTCCGGTACAGGGGATGAACACTGAAGCTTTCTTT.

On this clonotype: A much more abundant neighbour one base away suggests this may be a read error. The rearrangement joins TRBV7-6 to TRBJ2-5; D call uncertain. Trimming took off 8 bases at V and 1 base at J, with 11 bases between the two ends. The V gene's germline CDR1 is SGHVS and CDR2 FNYEAQ. This CDR3 is 13 amino acids long. This CDR3 is CASETYSQETQYF. CDR3 bases: TGTGCCAGCGAGACCTACTCCCAAGAGACCCAGTACTTC.

The chain has TRBV10-3 and TRBJ2-6; TRBD1 might be the D (6 bases). CDR3 size: 15 residues. Germline CDR1 and CDR2: ENHRY and SYGVKD. V was shortened by 3 bases and J by 5 bases, with 11 bases between the two germline ends. The CDR3 is CAISDARDRANVLTF. The CDR3 DNA follows: TGTGCCATCAGTGACGCTCGGGACAGGGCCAACGTCCTGACTTTC.

This clonotype was counted ten times or more. The chain carries TRBV27 and TRBJ2-7, with 9 bases lining up with TRBD1. The germline gives CDR1 MNHEY, CDR2 SMNVEV (reference sequence). J was trimmed by 3 bases and V by 6 bases; bases with no gene match: 3. This CDR3 has 13 amino acids. CDR3 nucleotides: TGTGCCAGCAGCTCGGGACAGGGCTACGAGCAGTACTTC. This translates into CASSSGQGYEQYF.

As regards this clonotype: The conserved final phenylalanine or tryptophan is absent from the CDR3, which likely points to a read error. The genes are TRBV6-2 or TRBV6-3 and TRBJ2-3; 9 nucleotides align to TRBD2. V lost 2 bases, J lost 2 bases, and 8 bases stayed unmatched. This CDR3 has 17 residues. In germline, CDR1 is MNHEY, CDR2 SVGEGT. The CDR3 sequence: CASSYPSTSGNTDTQYL. In DNA form, the CDR3 reads TGTGCCAGCAGTTACCCGTCGACTAGCGGAAACACAGATACGCAGTATCTT.

This clonotype was observed a few times. The chain recombines TRBV28 with TRBJ2-7, with D possibly being TRBD2 (5 bases). V shed 2 bases and J shed 0 bases, with 11 bases lying between them. The germline CDR1 and CDR2 sequences are MDHEN and SYDVKM. The CDR3 contains 15 residues. CDR3 DNA sequence: TGTGCCAGCAGTTTACGAGGGTCTCGCTCCTACGAGCAGTACTTC. Translated, it gives CASSLRGSRSYEQYF.

This clonotype appeared many times. V usage is TRBV2 and J usage is TRBJ1-1, with TRBD1 matching 10 bases. From germline, CDR1 is SNHLY and CDR2 FYNNEI. CDR3 length equals 14 residues. The V segment lost 9 bases and the J segment 5 bases; nucleotides outside the gene matches: 9. The CDR3 DNA reads as TGTGCCAGGACAGGGGGCGCAGGGAATACTGAAGCTTTCTTT. Amino acid sequence: CARTGGAGNTEAFF.

V gene TRBV7-9 combines with J gene TRBJ2-1, with D possibly TRBD2 on 6 matching bases. Germline CDR1 and CDR2: SEHNR and FQNEAQ (reference sequence). The CDR3 covers 19 residues. Trimming stripped 4 bases from V and 0 bases from J, with 22 bases between. The CDR3 region has the DNA TGTGCCAGCAGCTCCACCTTAGGCCCGCGGGGTTACTCCTACAATGAGCAGTTCTTC. Protein product: CASSSTLGPRGYSYNEQFF.

This clonotype was recorded many times. CDR3 residues: CASSPGQGSTEAFF. The CDR3 nucleotides read TGCGCCAGCAGCCCTGGACAGGGGAGCACTGAAGCTTTCTTT. The chain combines TRBV4-1 with TRBJ1-1; the match to TRBD1 covers 9 bases. V shed 4 bases, J shed 4 bases, and the junction held 4 bases outside the gene matches. In germline, CDR1 is MGHRA, CDR2 YSYEKL. This CDR3 has 14 amino acids.

This clonotype was seen ten or more times. The gene calls are TRBV29-1 and TRBJ2-1; D perhaps matches TRBD1 (6 bases). Trimming took off 4 bases at V and 7 bases at J, with 17 bases between the two ends. In germline, CDR1 is SQVTM, CDR2 ANQGSEA. The CDR3 contains 14 residues. CDR3 DNA: TGCAGCGTTGTGTCCCAGGGGTTTCGGAATGAGCAGTTCTTC. Residues: CSVVSQGFRNEQFF.

As regards this clonotype: A much more abundant neighbour one base away suggests this may be a read error. V usage is TRBV2 and J usage is TRBJ2-5; 8 nucleotides align to TRBD2. Per germline, CDR1 SNHLY and CDR2 FYNNEI. Trimming removed 6 bases from V and 2 bases from J; junction bases left unmatched: 8. This CDR3 contains 15 residues. For the CDR3, the DNA is TGTGCCAGCAGACTCCCGGGACTAGAGCAAGAGACCCAGTACTTC. Protein product: CASRLPGLEQETQYF. Variable domain in full (rest from reference TRBV2 and TRBJ2-5): EPEVTQTPSHQVTQMGQEVILRCVPISNHLYFYWYRQILGQKVEFLVSFYNNEISEKSEIFDDQFSVERPDGSNFTLKIRSTKLEDSAMYFCASRLPGLEQETQYFGPGTRLLVL.

This clonotype was observed a few times. This chain connects TRBV19 to TRBJ1-1; D is unclear. The V gene lost 2 bases and the J gene lost 1 base, with 14 bases spanning the gap. In germline, CDR1 is LNHDA, CDR2 SQIVND (reference sequence). This CDR3 has 16 residues. The CDR3 DNA reads as TGTGCCAGTAGTATACAGGTATATGGTCGGAACACTGAAGCTTTCTTT. This sequence encodes CASSIQVYGRNTEAFF.

This sequence joins TRBV28 and TRBJ2-1; TRBD1 might be the D (6 bases). Trimming left V 5 bases short and J 0 bases short, with 23 bases between. CDR1 MDHEN and CDR2 SYDVKM come from the germline V gene. The CDR3 is made up of 19 amino acids. In DNA, the CDR3 is TGTGCCAGCAGTACAGGGCCCGGGCCGACCGGGGACTCCTACAATGAGCAGTTCTTC. Translation gives CASSTGPGPTGDSYNEQFF.

This clonotype was found a few times. The J gene is TRBJ2-1, the V gene TRBV30; 9 bases map to TRBD1. The CDR3 is made up of 15 amino acids. Germline lookup yields CDR1 GTSNPN and CDR2 SVGIG (reference sequence). The V segment lost 2 bases and the J segment 1 base; nucleotides outside the gene matches: 3. The CDR3 sequence: CAWSRGTGSYNEQFF. The DNA of the CDR3 is TGTGCCTGGAGTCGCGGGACAGGGTCCTACAATGAGCAGTTCTTC.

The table lists this clonotype with many counts. The gene calls are TRBV7-8 and TRBJ2-3; weak D call: TRBD2 (6 bases). Germline V gene lookup returns CDR1 SGHVS and CDR2 FQNEAQ. The CDR3 runs to 14 residues. Trimming removed 5 bases at V and 2 bases at J, with 11 bases between. The CDR3 DNA sequence: TGTGCCAGCAGCCGGGACTTCTACACAGATACGCAGTATTTT. Translation: CASSRDFYTDTQYF.

This clonotype was recorded a few times. The rearrangement uses TRBV7-9 and TRBJ2-3; 15 bases agree with TRBD2. Trimming removed 5 bases from V and 6 bases from J; junction bases left unmatched: 3. The CDR3 covers 15 residues. CDR1 and CDR2 from the germline V gene are SEHNR and FQNEAQ (reference sequence). The CDR3: CASSPGTSGGDTQYF. The CDR3 DNA is TGTGCCAGCAGCCCCGGGACTAGCGGGGGGGATACGCAGTATTTT.

A few counts support this clonotype. The chain employs TRBV30 and TRBJ1-5; tentative D call: TRBD1 (5 bases). The CDR3 runs to 15 residues. V was pared by 0 bases and J by 0 bases, with 9 bases between. CDR1 is GTSNPN, CDR2 SVGIG, per germline (reference sequence). The CDR3 bases are TGTGCCTGGAGTGTAGGGGAAAGTAGCAATCAGCCCCAGCATTTT. Translation gives CAWSVGESSNQPQHF.

This clonotype occurred many times. The chain employs TRBV6-2 or TRBV6-3 and TRBJ1-5; D gene ambiguous. Germline V CDR1 and CDR2: MNHEY, SVGEGT. V was shortened by 3 bases and J by 3 bases, with 3 bases between the two germline ends. The length of the CDR3 is 12 residues. The CDR3 bases are TGTGCCAGCAGTTATGCCAATCAGCCCCAGCATTTT. Translation gives CASSYANQPQHF.

This clonotype came up once. Possible read error: a much larger clone is one base away. This chain uses TRBV3-1 with TRBJ2-5, with 11 positions matching TRBD2. Germline V gene lookup returns CDR1 LGHDT and CDR2 YNNKEL (reference sequence). The CDR3 sequence is 16 residues long. CDR3 loop: CAGSQETRTSGETQYF. CDR3 sequence (DNA): TGTGCCGGCAGCCAAGAGACGAGGACTAGCGGGGAGACCCAGTACTTC.

This clonotype was found many times. This chain uses TRBV2 with TRBJ2-5; D possibly corresponds to TRBD1 (5 bases). V gave up 6 bases and J gave up 1 base, with 12 bases separating them. Germline assignment: CDR1 SNHLY and CDR2 FYNNEI. The CDR3 totals 14 residues. CDR3: CASRDGHLQETQYF. CDR3 in DNA: TGTGCCAGCAGGGACGGACACCTCCAAGAGACCCAGTACTTC.

Ten or more counts support this clonotype. The rearrangement joins TRBV4-1 to TRBJ2-5; tentative D call: TRBD1 (5 bases). Germline V gene data show CDR1 as MGHRA and CDR2 as YSYEKL. CDR3 length equals 16 residues. V lost 0 bases and J lost 2, with 13 bases in between. The CDR3 spells CASSQEGRLPQETQYF. The CDR3 DNA reads as TGCGCCAGCAGCCAAGAGGGGCGACTGCCTCAAGAGACCCAGTACTTC.